The 10 T cell receptor beta chains listed next were all sequenced from one sample in a study of blood T cell repertoires in COVID-19 (dated by TCRdb to about 2020). The library was built by means of the immunoSEQ multiplex PCR assay. Here the immuneACCESS table is served through TCRdb, limited to in-frame sequences with V and J called. Missing clones are a known gap in these copies; in checked studies unresolved V genes cover under half, and the rest lacks a known reason. Recorded for this sample are a few hundred thousand clones; 75% to 85% of them occurred a single time. Jointly, the top ten make up 8% to 9% of the sample. The specimen sequenced was peripheral blood. These receptors all come from a woman older than 75 with COVID-19, enrolled during active disease.

The J gene is TRBJ1-4, the V gene TRBV6-5; TRBD1 might be the D (5 bases). V lost 5 bases to trimming and J lost 8 bases, with 18 bases between them. The CDR3 has 15 amino acids. Germline CDR1 is MNHEY and CDR2 is SVGAGI. The DNA of the CDR3 is TGTGCCAGCAGTAACCTACAGGCTATGGGGGAAAAACTGTTTTTT. It codes for CASSNLQAMGEKLFF.

The chain combines TRBV21-1 with TRBJ1-5; no check of the table's D call, TRBD1, against the DNA was made. TRBV21-1 is deemed a pseudogene. The CDR3 extends over 21 amino acids. CDR3 in DNA: TGTGCCAGCAGCAAATGGGCCCCGGACAGGGAGCCTGCTTATAGCAATCAGCCCCAGCATTTT. Translating it yields CASSKWAPDREPAYSNQPQHF.

The V and J genes are TRBV18 and TRBJ1-1; a weak D match, TRBD1 (5 bases). Per germline, CDR1 KGHSH and CDR2 LQKENI. V lost 6 bases and J lost 7, with 12 bases in between. There are 12 residues in the CDR3. CDR3: CASSFPGGEAFF. The CDR3 DNA reads as TGTGCCAGCTCGTTTCCCGGGGGTGAAGCTTTCTTT.

The chain uses TRBV18 and TRBJ2-5; 10 positions agree with TRBD2. The CDR3 sequence is 15 residues long. V was clipped by 3 bases and J by 6 bases; unmatched bases: 7. Germline V lookup: CDR1 KGHSH, CDR2 LQKENI. The CDR3 sequence is CASSPSSGSGKTQYF. CDR3 nucleotide sequence: TGTGCCAGCTCACCTTCTAGCGGGAGTGGGAAGACCCAGTACTTC.

CDR3 in DNA: TGTGCCAGCAGTGGGACAAGTCGGGATGAGCAGTTCTTC. Translated: CASSGTSRDEQFF. This rearrangement joins TRBV25-1 to TRBJ2-1; possible D gene TRBD1, 5 bases. The CDR3 is 13 amino acids. Trimming took 4 bases from V and 8 from J, leaving 12 bases between them. Germline CDR1 reads MGHDK; CDR2 reads SYGVNS.

The V gene is TRBV29-1, the J gene TRBJ2-7, with D perhaps TRBD2 (6 bases). Between the trimmed V and J ends, which lost 2 bases and 6 bases, there was a span of 17 bases. Germline V gives CDR1 SQVTM, CDR2 ANQGSEA. The CDR3 covers 14 residues. The CDR3 DNA is TGCAGCGTTGAAATGGGGGGTAGTAGAGGCGAGCAGTACTTC. Protein product: CSVEMGGSRGEQYF.

The chain couples TRBV5-6 to TRBJ1-3; D gene uncertain. The CDR3 loop spans 16 amino acids. V was cut by 4 bases and J by 0 bases, with 14 bases left in between. Germline-derived CDR1 and CDR2 are SGHDT and YYEEEE. In nucleotides, the CDR3 is TGTGCCAGCAGCCTGGGTGGGCGTCACTCTGGAAACACCATATATTTT. Translating gives CASSLGGRHSGNTIYF. The full variable domain, in which reference TRBV5-6 and TRBJ1-3 provide the parts outside the CDR3, is DAGVTQSPTHLIKTRGQQVTLRCSPKSGHDTVSWYQQALGQGPQFIFQYYEEEERQRGNFPDRFSGHQFPNYSSELNVNALLLGDSALYLCASSLGGRHSGNTIYFGEGSWLTVV.

V usage is TRBV12-5 and J usage is TRBJ2-5; 13 bases are a match to TRBD2. CDR1 and CDR2 from the germline V gene are LGHNT and FRNRAP. This CDR3 spans 18 amino acids. Unmatched junction bases numbered 6, after V lost 0 bases and J lost 2 bases. CDR3 nucleotide sequence: TGTGCTAGTGGTTTGGTTACGGGACTAGCGGGGAAACAAGAGACCCAGTACTTC. It is translated as CASGLVTGLAGKQETQYF.

The chain recombines TRBV6-6 with TRBJ2-6, with 7 positions matching TRBD1. The CDR3 runs to 15 residues. The V and J ends lost 6 bases and 4 bases, in that order; junction bases with no gene match: 6. Germline V gives CDR1 MNHNY, CDR2 SVGAGI (reference sequence). DNA for the CDR3: TGTGCCAGCAGCCCCGGGACAGCCGGGGCCAACGTCCTGACTTTC. It specifies CASSPGTAGANVLTF.

The chain is built from TRBV3-1 (or the pseudogene TRBV3-2) and TRBJ2-3, with a tentative D call TRBD2 (6 bases). Germline assignment: CDR1 LGHDT and CDR2 YNNKEL (reference sequence). The V and J ends lost 3 bases and 6 bases respectively, with 16 bases between them. This CDR3 is 15 amino acids long. The CDR3 is CASSQGLFTTDTQYF. CDR3 nucleotide sequence: TGTGCCAGCAGCCAGGGACTCTTTACCACGGATACGCAGTATTTT.